The entry that follows covers one T cell receptor (beta chain) sequence. Its antigen is not known. This sample was taken from a study of cytomegalovirus exposure and HLA in healthy donors. Findings of the study overall: It was taken for granted in presence/absence analyses that sequencing depth across donors was roughly uniform. Researchers left out some V segments, among them TRBV6-2 and TRBV6-3, as indistinguishable. When analyzed later, the rates of TCR association showed variation by HLA locus, with DRB1 the most and HLA-C the fewest. Data from an earlier analysis indicated that most TCR beta V segments were productive either about 87% or about 30% of the time.

Use of 60 Vbeta and 13 Jbeta primers characterized the PCR. Assay: immunoSEQ multiplex PCR; the TCRdb copy retains only in-frame clones and omits some. The sample carries 150,000 to 200,000 clones, around 84% recorded once. The CDR3 has 16 amino acids. Trimming took off 3 bases at V and 0 bases at J, with 11 bases between the two ends. Germline values: CDR1 MNHNY, CDR2 SVGAGI (reference sequence). Sequenced: PBMCs. The V and J genes are TRBV6-6 and TRBJ1-4; D uncertain. This receptor was obtained from a boy aged 2-15 years in good health and CMV-seronegative. CDR3 sequence reads: CASSYIPTTTNEKLFF. The CDR3 bases are TGTGCCAGCAGTTATATCCCCACAACAACTAATGAAAAACTGTTTTTT.